A single sample gave rise to the 17 T cell receptor beta chains below, sequenced in a study of T cell clonotyping in hematopoietic cell transplantation (dated by TCRdb to the early 2020s). To prepare the library, the immunoSEQ multiplex PCR assay was applied. TCRdb re-hosts the immuneACCESS table, in-frame sequences only. Its copies lack some clones; in the studies checked, an unresolved V gene accounts for under half of them, and the cause for the rest is not known. This sample is represented by about 70,000 clones; around 94% of them were singletons. The ten top clones hold 1.5% to 2% of the sample. Input material: peripheral blood mononuclear cells. The receptors come from a man aged 45 to 65 in good health. Some clones in this sample may be carry-over from other donors' samples.

CDR3 sequence reads: CASRPLGGETQYF. CDR3 nucleotide sequence: TGTGCCAGCAGGCCTCTGGGTGGGGAGACCCAGTACTTC. The J gene is TRBJ2-5, the V gene TRBV11-2; unclear D gene. CDR1 SGHAT and CDR2 FQNNGV come from the germline V gene. The CDR3 extends over 13 amino acids. Trimming removed 6 bases at V and 5 bases at J, with 13 bases between.

The chain recombines TRBV6-5 with TRBJ2-7; no firm D call. V was clipped by 6 bases and J by 7 bases, with 16 bases between them. In germline, CDR1 is MNHEY, CDR2 SVGAGI. The CDR3 runs to 13 residues. DNA for the CDR3: TGTGCCAGCAGGCGTGATTTGGCCGGAGAGCAGTACTTC. Its protein product is CASRRDLAGEQYF.

This chain joins TRBV6-5 and TRBJ2-7; D is possibly TRBD1 or TRBD2 (7 bases each). Trimming took off 2 bases at V and 0 bases at J, with 11 bases between the two ends. This CDR3 is built from 15 residues. The V gene's germline CDR1 is MNHEY and CDR2 SVGAGI. CDR3 in amino acids: CASSYRGDSSYEQYF. CDR3 DNA sequence: TGTGCCAGCAGTTACCGGGGGGACAGCTCCTACGAGCAGTACTTC.

This chain joins TRBV28 and TRBJ1-1; D remains ambiguous. The CDR3 sequence is 14 residues long. Trimming left V 5 bases short and J 4 bases short, with 14 bases between. CDR1 and CDR2 (germline): MDHEN, SYDVKM. The CDR3 region has the DNA TGTGCCAGCAGTGTCCTCTACAGAGCCACTGAAGCTTTCTTT. Translating it yields CASSVLYRATEAFF.

This clone was detected only once. The rearrangement links TRBV9 to TRBJ2-7; no definite D call. Germline V CDR1 and CDR2: SGDLS, YYNGEE. V lost 0 bases and J 2 bases, leaving 9 bases between the germline ends. The CDR3 spans 14 residues. The CDR3 bases are TGTGCCAGCAGCGTAGATGTCGGAACCTACGAGCAGTACTTC. Translated: CASSVDVGTYEQYF.

The V and J genes are TRBV6-1 and TRBJ2-5; either TRBD1 or TRBD2 may supply D (5 bases each). V dropped 6 bases and J dropped 4 bases, with 15 bases sitting between them. The CDR3 runs 14 residues. The germline CDR1 and CDR2 sequences are MNHNS and SASEGT. CDR3 coding DNA: TGTGCCAGCAGAGACCCGGGACGAGGAGAGACCCAGTACTTC. It codes for CASRDPGRGETQYF.

The chain joins TRBV7-2 to TRBJ2-7; TRBD1 aligns across 8 bases. V gave up 1 base and J gave up 2 bases; unmatched junction bases: 4. Germline loops: CDR1 SGHTA, CDR2 FQGNSA. This CDR3 has 15 residues. CDR3 sequence: CASSLGGTGAYEQYF. The CDR3 coding sequence is TGTGCCAGCAGCTTAGGCGGGACAGGTGCCTACGAGCAGTACTTC.

The chain recombines TRBV6-5 with TRBJ2-5, with 10 positions matching TRBD1. The germline V gene encodes CDR1 MNHEY and CDR2 SVGAGI. The CDR3 contains 15 residues. V dropped 4 bases and J dropped 4; count of bases not matched to a gene: 6. CDR3 in amino acids: CASSWGTGEGETQYF. The CDR3 DNA is TGTGCCAGCAGTTGGGGGACAGGGGAGGGAGAGACCCAGTACTTC.

V is TRBV7-8 and J is TRBJ1-6, with D maybe TRBD1 (5 bases). V was clipped by 1 base and J by 7 bases, with 8 bases between them. The germline V gene has CDR1 SGHVS and CDR2 FQNEAQ. The CDR3 spans 14 residues. CDR3 in DNA: TGTGCCAGCAGCTTAGGGGACGTGAATTCACCCCTCCACTTT. It yields the protein CASSLGDVNSPLHF. The full variable domain, in which reference TRBV7-8 and TRBJ1-6 provide the parts outside the CDR3, is GAGVSQSPRYKVAKRGQDVALRCDPISGHVSLFWYQQALGQGPEFLTYFQNEAQLDKSGLPSDRFFAERPEGSVSTLKIQRTQQEDSAVYLCASSLGDVNSPLHFGNGTRLTVT.

This chain joins TRBV4-1 and TRBJ1-1, with 8 bases fitting TRBD1. J lost 1 base, V lost 2 bases, and 0 bases had no gene match. Germline V lookup: CDR1 MGHRA, CDR2 YSYEKL. The CDR3 is 14 amino acids. The CDR3 coding sequence is TGCGCCAGCAGCCAAACAGGGGGGAACACTGAAGCTTTCTTT. It specifies CASSQTGGNTEAFF.

This CDR3 reads CASSLSPGTSGSSSTGELFF. In DNA form, the CDR3 reads TGCGCCAGCAGCCTTAGTCCCGGGACTAGCGGGTCGTCGAGCACCGGGGAGCTGTTTTTT. The chain combines TRBV4-1 with TRBJ2-2; 12 bases are shared with TRBD2. The germline CDR1 and CDR2 sequences are MGHRA and YSYEKL. The J segment lost 4 bases and the V segment lost 4 bases, leaving 16 bases of the junction unmatched. The CDR3 length is 20 residues.

The V and J genes are TRBV28 and TRBJ1-2; D not certain. V was pared by 5 bases and J by 2 bases, with 6 bases between. This CDR3 spans 12 amino acids. The germline gives CDR1 MDHEN, CDR2 SYDVKM. The CDR3 region has the DNA TGTGCCAGCAGTAGCTCAAACTATGGCTACACCTTC. Its translation: CASSSSNYGYTF.

As for this clone: At the DNA level, this CDR3 is encoded by other sequences in the same sample as well. This chain joins TRBV20-1 and TRBJ1-1; D remains ambiguous. In germline, CDR1 is DFQATT, CDR2 SNEGSKA (reference sequence). This CDR3 is built from 11 residues. V lost 3 bases and J lost 2, with 4 bases in between. Here the CDR3 reads CSARENTEAFF. The DNA for the CDR3 is TGCAGTGCTAGGGAAAACACTGAAGCTTTCTTT.

The chain combines TRBV2 with TRBJ2-2; TRBD1 might be the D (6 bases). The CDR3 has 12 amino acids. Germline V CDR1 and CDR2: SNHLY, FYNNEI. The ends were cut back, 4 bases at V and 6 bases at J, with 6 bases in the middle. The CDR3 DNA follows: TGTGCCAGCAGTGGACAGGCCGGGGAGCTGTTTTTT. This encodes CASSGQAGELFF.

CDR3 sequence reads: CASSHNRGQVDTQYF. In DNA form, the CDR3 reads TGTGCCAGCAGCCACAACAGGGGGCAGGTAGATACGCAGTATTTT. The chain uses TRBV7-9 and TRBJ2-3; 9 bases agree with TRBD1. Germline CDR1 and CDR2: SEHNR and FQNEAQ (reference sequence). Trimming removed 5 bases from V and 5 bases from J; junction bases left unmatched: 8. This CDR3 has 15 amino acids.

V gene TRBV28 combines with J gene TRBJ1-2; 12 bases are shared with TRBD1. The CDR3 is made up of 12 amino acids. J gave up 14 bases and V 7 bases, and 8 bases lay outside the gene matches. Germline CDR1 reads MDHEN; CDR2 reads SYDVKM. The CDR3 is CASTGTGGPRTF. Here the CDR3 DNA reads TGTGCCAGCACCGGGACAGGGGGCCCTAGAACCTTC.

This clone was seen once. The rearrangement uses TRBV6-1 and TRBJ2-7, with 13 bases identical to TRBD2. Germline assignment: CDR1 MNHNS and CDR2 SASEGT. After removal of 5 bases from V and 6 bases from J, the junction contained 7 bases not matched to a gene. The CDR3 length is 15 residues. The CDR3 nucleotides are TGTGCCAGCAGTCAATTGGGACTAGCGGGGCGCGAGCAGTACTTC. It yields the protein CASSQLGLAGREQYF.